This T cell receptor beta chain derives from a study of blood T cell repertoires in COVID-19. The wider study: Acute-phase and convalescent COVID-19 samples originated in the United States, Italy and Spain. PBMCs, B-cell-depleted T cells, or T cells provided the cDNA or gDNA that made up the material.

Trimming removed 2 bases at V and 1 base at J, with 5 bases between. The CDR3 is 13 amino acids. Germline values: CDR1 LNHDA, CDR2 SQIVND (reference sequence). In the study's own analysis: Counts of nucleated cells, estimated from reference gene primer amplification, were obtained. Sequenced by immunoSEQ multiplex PCR; TCRdb stores in-frame clones only, minus some. That table supplies the V and J calls and clone size; D and trimming were determined from the DNA. The sample has over 150,000 clones, roughly 73% seen once; the top ten hold around 2.7%. This receptor was obtained from a man in his 70s with acute or convalescent COVID-19. The gene calls are TRBV19 and TRBJ1-1, with D unclear. Material: peripheral blood. Here the CDR3 reads CASSIRRNTEAFF. CDR3 DNA: TGTGCCAGTAGTATAAGGAGGAACACTGAAGCTTTCTTT.